This T cell receptor beta chain appears in the sequencing data of a study of graft-versus-host responses after intestinal transplantation. Study-level information: All recipients got anti-thymocyte globulin induction, then tacrolimus and steroids for three to four years.

This table comes from immunoSEQ multiplex PCR, and its TCRdb copy is limited to in-frame clones, with some not included. Found here are tens of thousands of clones, 85% to 95% of them singletons; the top ten hold roughly 2%. Details on this clone: Its antigen remains unknown.

Looked up from germline, CDR1 is MNHEY and CDR2 is SMNVEV (reference sequence). V dropped 3 bases and J dropped 3 bases, with 9 bases sitting between them. The CDR3 spans 13 residues. General study findings and limits: Investigators detected GvH clones in recipient marrow, with some emerging earlier in ileum or blood.

V and J are TRBV27 and TRBJ2-7; D uncertain. The clonotype was recovered from a human donor who received an intestinal transplant. The starting material was unstimulated CD8+ T cells sorted from spleen or lymph node cells, obtained before intestinal transplant. CDR3 bases: TGTGCCAGCAGTTTGGGCAGTTACTACGAGCAGTACTTC. Protein: CASSLGSYYEQYF.